This is a list of T cell receptor beta chains from one sample in a study of T cell responses to AZD1222 COVID-19 vaccine. Libraries were prepared by immunoSEQ multiplex PCR; TCRdb keeps only in-frame clonotypes and omits some of them. The sample records about 130,000 clones, over 85% being singletons. The specimen comprised peripheral blood, sampled 28 days after the second AZD1222 dose. The receptors shown here come from an adult who received the AZD1222 COVID-19 vaccine. Both conserved end residues are part of each CDR3. Each record gives: clone size, D gene, J gene, V gene, CDR3 protein, CDR3 DNA. A D gene is named only where the DNA matches it firmly. Rows may omit the clone size; those that give it use once, few, many or a size class.

abundance: .; d_gene: .; j_gene: TRBJ1-6; v_gene: TRBV12-3/TRBV12-4; CDR3aa: CASSSSYNSPLHF; CDR3nt: TGTGCCAGCAGTAGCTCCTATAATTCACCCCTCCACTTT
abundance: .; d_gene: .; j_gene: TRBJ2-7; v_gene: TRBV4-2; CDR3aa: CASSQDFGSPYEQYF; CDR3nt: TGTGCCAGCAGCCAAGATTTTGGCAGTCCCTACGAGCAGTACTTC
abundance: .; d_gene: .; j_gene: TRBJ1-4; v_gene: TRBV3-1/TRBV3-2; CDR3aa: CASSHNAVTNEKLFF; CDR3nt: TGTGCCAGCAGCCATAACGCGGTAACTAATGAAAAACTGTTTTTT
abundance: .; d_gene: .; j_gene: TRBJ2-7; v_gene: TRBV19; CDR3aa: CASRKGDEQYF; CDR3nt: TGTGCCAGTAGAAAGGGGGACGAGCAGTACTTC
abundance: .; d_gene: TRBD1; j_gene: TRBJ2-1; v_gene: TRBV7-9; CDR3aa: CASSPPGGAYNEQFF; CDR3nt: TGTGCCAGCAGCCCGCCAGGGGGCGCCTACAATGAGCAGTTCTTC
abundance: .; d_gene: TRBD1; j_gene: TRBJ1-5; v_gene: TRBV2; CDR3aa: CASSRGSEPQHF; CDR3nt: TGTGCCAGCAGCAGGGGGTCGGAGCCCCAGCATTTT
abundance: .; d_gene: TRBD1; j_gene: TRBJ1-5; v_gene: TRBV19; CDR3aa: CATGTGGGQPQHF; CDR3nt: TGTGCCACCGGGACAGGGGGCGGACAGCCCCAGCATTTT
abundance: .; d_gene: TRBD2; j_gene: TRBJ2-2; v_gene: TRBV5-1; CDR3aa: CASSPDGGVAGELFF; CDR3nt: TGCGCCAGCAGCCCCGACGGGGGGGTGGCCGGGGAGCTGTTTTTT
abundance: once; d_gene: TRBD2; j_gene: TRBJ2-1; v_gene: TRBV15; CDR3aa: CATSRERTSGYNEQFF; CDR3nt: TGTGCCACCAGCAGAGAAAGGACTAGCGGATACAATGAGCAGTTCTTC
abundance: .; d_gene: .; j_gene: TRBJ2-1; v_gene: TRBV27; CDR3aa: CASVPGDRHHNEQFF; CDR3nt: TGTGCCAGCGTACCTGGGGACCGACATCACAATGAGCAGTTCTTC
abundance: .; d_gene: TRBD1; j_gene: TRBJ1-2; v_gene: TRBV6-2/TRBV6-3; CDR3aa: CASSRTGLYGYTF; CDR3nt: TGTGCCAGCAGTAGGACAGGCCTCTATGGCTACACCTTC
abundance: .; d_gene: .; j_gene: TRBJ1-3; v_gene: TRBV5-5; CDR3aa: CASSLRGDGAGNTIYF; CDR3nt: TGTGCCAGCAGCTTAAGGGGGGACGGCGCTGGAAACACCATATATTTT
abundance: once; d_gene: TRBD1; j_gene: TRBJ1-2; v_gene: TRBV28; CDR3aa: CASSFTGARAAYGYTF; CDR3nt: TGTGCCAGCAGTTTTACAGGGGCCCGCGCTGCCTATGGCTACACCTTC
abundance: .; d_gene: .; j_gene: TRBJ1-2; v_gene: TRBV4-3; CDR3aa: CASSQQRQSNYGYTF; CDR3nt: TGCGCCAGCAGCCAGCAGAGGCAGTCTAACTATGGCTACACCTTC
abundance: .; d_gene: .; j_gene: TRBJ2-2; v_gene: TRBV5-1; CDR3aa: CASSVWSGTGELFF; CDR3nt: TGCGCCAGCAGTGTATGGTCGGGCACCGGGGAGCTGTTTTTT
abundance: .; d_gene: .; j_gene: TRBJ2-7; v_gene: TRBV4-3; CDR3aa: CASSQGRDYEQYF; CDR3nt: TGCGCCAGCAGCCAAGGCAGGGACTACGAGCAGTACTTC
abundance: .; d_gene: TRBD1; j_gene: TRBJ1-5; v_gene: TRBV19; CDR3aa: CASSITGGDNQPQHF; CDR3nt: TGTGCCAGTAGTATAACAGGGGGGGATAATCAGCCCCAGCATTTT
abundance: once; d_gene: TRBD1; j_gene: TRBJ2-3; v_gene: TRBV7-3; CDR3aa: CASSLGPGGTFDTQYF; CDR3nt: TGTGCCAGCAGCTTAGGCCCAGGGGGAACATTCGATACGCAGTATTTT
abundance: once; d_gene: .; j_gene: TRBJ2-1; v_gene: TRBV24-1; CDR3aa: CATTGARGEQFF; CDR3nt: TGTGCCACCACCGGGGCCAGGGGTGAGCAGTTCTTC
abundance: .; d_gene: .; j_gene: TRBJ1-2; v_gene: TRBV9; CDR3aa: CASSGLTTPGPTNYGYTF; CDR3nt: TGTGCCAGCAGCGGGCTAACCACCCCGGGGCCGACAAACTATGGCTACACCTTC
abundance: .; d_gene: TRBD1; j_gene: TRBJ2-7; v_gene: TRBV7-2; CDR3aa: CASSLAWGQGYEQYF; CDR3nt: TGTGCCAGCAGCTTAGCGTGGGGACAGGGCTACGAGCAGTACTTC
abundance: .; d_gene: TRBD1; j_gene: TRBJ2-3; v_gene: TRBV11-3; CDR3aa: CASSRQGTQYF; CDR3nt: TGTGCCAGCAGTCGACAGGGTACGCAGTATTTT
abundance: .; d_gene: .; j_gene: TRBJ2-7; v_gene: TRBV11-2; CDR3aa: CASSLDLWQAYEQYF; CDR3nt: TGTGCCAGCAGCTTAGATCTGTGGCAGGCTTACGAGCAGTACTTC
abundance: .; d_gene: .; j_gene: TRBJ1-2; v_gene: TRBV10-3; CDR3aa: CAILGQGGGYTF; CDR3nt: TGTGCCATCTTGGGGCAGGGAGGAGGCTACACCTTC
abundance: .; d_gene: TRBD1; j_gene: TRBJ2-5; v_gene: TRBV24-1; CDR3aa: CATSDATGGGRETQYF; CDR3nt: TGTGCCACCAGTGACGCTACAGGGGGCGGGAGAGAGACCCAGTACTTC
abundance: .; d_gene: .; j_gene: TRBJ2-3; v_gene: TRBV18; CDR3aa: CASSPGLYNADTQYF; CDR3nt: TGTGCCAGCTCACCAGGACTCTACAATGCAGATACGCAGTATTTT
abundance: few; d_gene: .; j_gene: TRBJ1-3; v_gene: TRBV30; CDR3aa: CAWSRGRGEGTIYF; CDR3nt: TGTGCCTGGAGCCGCGGCAGGGGAGAAGGCACCATATATTTT
abundance: .; d_gene: TRBD2; j_gene: TRBJ2-3; v_gene: TRBV7-3; CDR3aa: CASSIKLAGSTDTQYF; CDR3nt: TGTGCCAGCAGCATTAAACTAGCGGGGTCCACAGATACGCAGTATTTT
abundance: .; d_gene: .; j_gene: TRBJ2-6; v_gene: TRBV11-3; CDR3aa: CASSLEGTGANVLTF; CDR3nt: TGTGCCAGCAGCTTAGAGGGGACAGGGGCCAACGTCCTGACTTTC
abundance: .; d_gene: TRBD1; j_gene: TRBJ1-1; v_gene: TRBV5-1; CDR3aa: CASSVTGDHTEAFF; CDR3nt: TGCGCCAGCAGCGTAACAGGGGATCACACTGAAGCTTTCTTT
abundance: .; d_gene: .; j_gene: TRBJ1-3; v_gene: TRBV11-2; CDR3aa: CASSSLGSSGNTIYF; CDR3nt: TGTGCCAGCAGCTCCCTCGGCAGCTCTGGAAACACCATATATTTT
abundance: once; d_gene: .; j_gene: TRBJ2-1; v_gene: TRBV11-2; CDR3aa: CASSRGTGEQFF; CDR3nt: TGTGCCAGCAGCCGCGGGACTGGTGAGCAGTTCTTC
abundance: .; d_gene: .; j_gene: TRBJ1-2; v_gene: TRBV20-1; CDR3aa: CSAKGDYGYTF; CDR3nt: TGCAGTGCGAAAGGGGACTATGGCTACACCTTC
abundance: .; d_gene: TRBD1; j_gene: TRBJ1-2; v_gene: TRBV10-3; CDR3aa: CAITALLTGEGNYGYTF; CDR3nt: TGTGCCATCACCGCCCTATTGACAGGGGAGGGTAACTATGGCTACACCTTC
abundance: .; d_gene: .; j_gene: TRBJ2-4; v_gene: TRBV19; CDR3aa: CASQGRVWGETKNIQYF; CDR3nt: TGTGCCAGTCAAGGGCGTGTATGGGGGGAAACCAAAAACATTCAGTACTTC
abundance: .; d_gene: .; j_gene: TRBJ2-1; v_gene: TRBV7-3; CDR3aa: CASSLVGDSYNEQFF; CDR3nt: TGTGCCAGCAGCTTGGTGGGCGACTCCTACAATGAGCAGTTCTTC
abundance: .; d_gene: .; j_gene: TRBJ1-2; v_gene: TRBV2; CDR3aa: CASSEKWAGPSNYGYTF; CDR3nt: TGTGCCAGCAGTGAGAAATGGGCAGGGCCCTCCAACTATGGCTACACCTTC
abundance: once; d_gene: .; j_gene: TRBJ1-6; v_gene: TRBV30; CDR3aa: CAWKGGTVNSPLHF; CDR3nt: TGTGCCTGGAAGGGTGGCACAGTTAATTCACCCCTCCACTTT
abundance: once; d_gene: .; j_gene: TRBJ1-5; v_gene: TRBV7-6; CDR3aa: CASSLAPMQPQHF; CDR3nt: TGTGCCAGCAGCTTAGCGCCGATGCAGCCCCAGCATTTT
abundance: .; d_gene: TRBD2; j_gene: TRBJ2-7; v_gene: TRBV12-5; CDR3aa: CASAPDGLGREQYF; CDR3nt: TGTGCTAGTGCCCCCGACGGGCTCGGGAGGGAGCAGTACTTC
abundance: .; d_gene: .; j_gene: TRBJ1-5; v_gene: TRBV7-2; CDR3aa: CASSLDSQGSFQPQHF; CDR3nt: TGTGCCAGCAGCTTAGATTCCCAGGGGTCCTTTCAGCCCCAGCATTTT
abundance: .; d_gene: TRBD1; j_gene: TRBJ2-5; v_gene: TRBV10-3; CDR3aa: CAISDRDRGRQETQYF; CDR3nt: TGTGCCATCAGTGATCGGGACAGGGGGCGGCAAGAGACCCAGTACTTC
abundance: .; d_gene: .; j_gene: TRBJ1-5; v_gene: TRBV18; CDR3aa: CASSPIQGSNQPQHF; CDR3nt: TGTGCCAGCTCACCGATACAGGGTAGCAATCAGCCCCAGCATTTT
abundance: .; d_gene: .; j_gene: TRBJ2-1; v_gene: TRBV6-6; CDR3aa: CASSSTAEQFF; CDR3nt: TGTGCCAGCAGCTCGACAGCAGAGCAGTTCTTC
abundance: .; d_gene: TRBD1; j_gene: TRBJ1-4; v_gene: TRBV7-9; CDR3aa: CASSSGQGANNEKLFF; CDR3nt: TGTGCCAGCAGCTCCGGACAGGGGGCGAATAATGAAAAACTGTTTTTT
abundance: .; d_gene: TRBD1; j_gene: TRBJ1-3; v_gene: TRBV15; CDR3aa: CATSRTGFRETGNTIYF; CDR3nt: TGTGCCACCAGCAGGACAGGGTTCAGGGAAACTGGAAACACCATATATTTT
abundance: few; d_gene: .; j_gene: TRBJ2-5; v_gene: TRBV3-1/TRBV3-2; CDR3aa: CASSQGRNQETQYF; CDR3nt: TGTGCCAGCAGCCAAGGACGGAACCAAGAGACCCAGTACTTC
abundance: .; d_gene: .; j_gene: TRBJ2-7; v_gene: TRBV28; CDR3aa: CASKDAAIYEQYF; CDR3nt: TGTGCCAGCAAAGACGCGGCCATCTACGAGCAGTACTTC
abundance: .; d_gene: .; j_gene: TRBJ2-2; v_gene: TRBV10-3; CDR3aa: CAISEDAGGELFF; CDR3nt: TGTGCCATCAGTGAGGACGCGGGAGGGGAGCTGTTTTTT
abundance: .; d_gene: TRBD1; j_gene: TRBJ1-5; v_gene: TRBV7-2; CDR3aa: CASSTPGTGGRQPQHF; CDR3nt: TGTGCCAGCAGCACCCCCGGGACAGGGGGCCGTCAGCCCCAGCATTTT
abundance: .; d_gene: .; j_gene: TRBJ2-4; v_gene: TRBV7-8; CDR3aa: CASSSQHPGSKNIQYF; CDR3nt: TGTGCCAGCAGCTCGCAACACCCCGGGAGCAAAAACATTCAGTACTTC
abundance: .; d_gene: .; j_gene: TRBJ2-1; v_gene: TRBV5-5; CDR3aa: CASSPRGAQFF; CDR3nt: TGTGCCAGCAGCCCCCGGGGGGCGCAGTTCTTC
abundance: .; d_gene: .; j_gene: TRBJ1-6; v_gene: TRBV6-5; CDR3aa: CASRGDGLNSPLHF; CDR3nt: TGTGCCAGCAGGGGGGACGGATTGAATTCACCCCTCCACTTT
abundance: once; d_gene: TRBD1; j_gene: TRBJ2-1; v_gene: TRBV7-2; CDR3aa: CASSLDRGIYEQFF; CDR3nt: TGTGCCAGCAGCTTAGACAGGGGGATCTATGAGCAGTTCTTC
abundance: once; d_gene: .; j_gene: TRBJ2-7; v_gene: TRBV11-3; CDR3aa: CASSLVAGSYEQYF; CDR3nt: TGTGCCAGCAGCTTAGTGGCAGGGAGCTACGAGCAGTACTTC
abundance: .; d_gene: .; j_gene: TRBJ1-5; v_gene: TRBV6-4; CDR3aa: CASSESPEQPQHF; CDR3nt: TGTGCCAGCAGTGAGTCCCCGGAACAGCCCCAGCATTTT
abundance: .; d_gene: .; j_gene: TRBJ1-1; v_gene: TRBV11-2; CDR3aa: CASSLNRVNTEAFF; CDR3nt: TGTGCCAGCAGCTTAAACAGGGTGAACACTGAAGCTTTCTTT
abundance: .; d_gene: .; j_gene: TRBJ1-1; v_gene: TRBV7-6; CDR3aa: CASSFPGFTEAFF; CDR3nt: TGTGCCAGCAGCTTCCCAGGGTTCACTGAAGCTTTCTTT
abundance: .; d_gene: TRBD1; j_gene: TRBJ1-3; v_gene: TRBV7-9; CDR3aa: CASSFDQGARGGTIYF; CDR3nt: TGTGCCAGCAGCTTCGATCAGGGGGCTCGAGGCGGCACCATATATTTT